The clone carrying this T cell receptor beta chain was observed many times. Separate cDNA molecules received unique molecular identifiers, which the library attached to them. Per the authors' pipeline: Individual samples carried between roughly 23,224 and 690,600 TCRs, with about 88,000 as the median. From the RACE reads, TCRdb called clonotypes with MiXCR, one entry per CDR3 protein. TCRdb's processing, not the authors' own work, is the source of the V and J calls. Counted here are more than 150,000 distinct CDR3 sequences, roughly 15% occurring once; the ten biggest clones make up 1.7%. The sample originates from a study of human T cells and chemical hapten exposure. Time point denoted: patch test 1, 2 weeks after DPC sensitization. The treatment here: therapeutic diphenylcyclopropenone sensitization with weekly scalp DPC. This specimen consisted of whole blood, obtained in connection with sensitization to the hapten diphenylcyclopropenone (DPC). This receptor was taken from a woman aged 25 to 45 with alopecia areata. Some clones in this sample may be carry-over from other donors' samples.

CDR3 coding DNA: TGTGCCAGCAGCCGCGCCGCAATCTATGGCTACACCTTC. It yields the protein CASSRAAIYGYTF. V usage is TRBV14 and J usage is TRBJ1-2, with D hard to call. The length of the CDR3 is 13 residues. Germline V CDR1 and CDR2: SGHDN, FVKESK. The germline V and J ends were trimmed by 4 bases and 4 bases, with 10 bases remaining between them.